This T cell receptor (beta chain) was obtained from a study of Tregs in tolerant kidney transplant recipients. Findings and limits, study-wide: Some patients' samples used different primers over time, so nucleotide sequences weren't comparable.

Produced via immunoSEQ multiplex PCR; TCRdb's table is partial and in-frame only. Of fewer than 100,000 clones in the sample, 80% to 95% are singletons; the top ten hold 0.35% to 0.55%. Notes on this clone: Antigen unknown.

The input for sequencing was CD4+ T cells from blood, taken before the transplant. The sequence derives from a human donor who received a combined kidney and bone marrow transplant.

The CDR3 bases are TGTGCCAGTCGACAGGGGCCCAACTATGGCTACACCTTC. Translated, it gives CASRQGPNYGYTF. The chain uses TRBV19 and TRBJ1-2; 8 nucleotides line up with TRBD1. The CDR3 is made up of 13 amino acids. CDR1 is LNHDA and CDR2 is SQIVND in the germline V gene (reference sequence). Losses at the gene ends were 8 bases for V and 2 bases for J; bases not matched to a gene: 4.